Presented here are 5 T cell receptor beta chains from one specimen sequenced in a study of T-cell memory formation after mild COVID-19. TCRdb reprocessed the 5' RACE reads via MiXCR and lists one record per CDR3 protein. The sample has a few hundred thousand distinct CDR3 sequences, approximately 15% seen once. The sample comprised PBMCs or a T cell subset sorted from them (not recorded which). The source of these receptors is a man between 18 and 29 years old who had mild COVID-19 (a few samples of this study predate the infection). Cell type and time point are not known.

This sequence joins TRBV15 and TRBJ1-5; 7 positions match TRBD1. The CDR3 totals 16 residues. CDR1 is LNHNV, CDR2 YYDKDF, per germline (reference sequence). With 3 bases clipped from V and 7 bases from J, the junction kept 12 bases outside the gene matches. The CDR3, as DNA: TGTGCCACCAGCAGCGCCCGTAAGGGGGCTGGCCAGCCCCAGCATTTT. This sequence encodes CATSSARKGAGQPQHF.

This clonotype turned up a few times. The chain has TRBV9 and TRBJ2-1; D might be TRBD2 (5 bases). V lost 0 bases and J lost 6, with 7 bases in between. CDR3 length: 13 amino acids. Germline V lookup: CDR1 SGDLS, CDR2 YYNGEE. This CDR3 reads CASSVGGSNEQFF. The CDR3 region has the DNA TGTGCCAGCAGCGTAGGAGGGAGCAATGAGCAGTTCTTC.

The V call is TRBV3-1, the J call TRBJ1-5; possibly TRBD1 for D (5 bases). The germline V and J ends were trimmed by 1 base and 7 bases, with 5 bases remaining between them. CDR3 length equals 12 residues. The germline V gene encodes CDR1 LGHDT and CDR2 YNNKEL (reference sequence). The CDR3 DNA follows: TGTGCCAGCAGCCAAGCAGGGCAGCCCCAGCATTTT. Translating gives CASSQAGQPQHF.

This clonotype has ten or more counts. The missing conserved phenylalanine or tryptophan at the end of this CDR3 makes a read error likely. The DNA is left out, because the CDR3 cannot be placed on it with certainty; the CDR3 is given as TCRdb lists it. The chain carries TRBV12-3 or TRBV12-4 and TRBJ2-7; the D call TRBD1 from the table was never checked on the DNA. The CDR3 is 9 amino acids in total, end residues counted. CDR3 region: CARHGSDPD.

This clonotype was seen only a few times. The chain joins TRBV6-5 to TRBJ2-3; TRBD1 is a possible D gene (7 bases). There are 15 residues in the CDR3. Germline CDR1 is MNHEY and CDR2 is SVGAGI. Trimming removed 7 bases at V and 4 bases at J, with 18 bases between. The CDR3 bases are TGTGCCAGCACAAAGACAGGGACTGGCGCAGATACGCAGTATTTT. This codes for CASTKTGTGADTQYF.